Included here is one T cell receptor (beta chain) sequence, with context. Cohort allocation depended upon clinical history that participants reported. These data come from a study of blood T cell repertoires in COVID-19. At the level of the study: Samples representing acute and convalescent COVID-19 were sourced from the United States, Italy and Spain. The analysed material was cDNA or gDNA that came from T cells, B-cell-depleted T cells, or PBMCs.

This CDR3 is 17 amino acids long. Losses at the gene ends were 8 bases for V and 6 bases for J; bases not matched to a gene: 17. Germline V gene sequence: CDR1 MDHEN, CDR2 SYDVKM. In the original workflow: Cell counts per sample came from amplifying reference gene primers. Data came from immunoSEQ multiplex PCR; TCRdb stores just in-frame clones and leaves some out. V, J and clone size derive from that table, while D and trimming were established from the DNA sequence. The table includes 400,000 to 550,000 clones, 87% detected once. The chain links TRBV28 to TRBJ1-3; 9 bases line up with TRBD1. The clonotype comes from a woman under 30 with acute COVID-19. Sequenced material: PBMCs or T cells enriched from blood (not recorded which). The CDR3 DNA reads TGTGCCAGCCAAAGGGGTAGAGGGACAGGGAGATTAAACACCATATATTTT. Translation gives CASQRGRGTGRLNTIYF. Based on the CDR3 plus reference TRBV28 and TRBJ1-3, the full variable domain is DVKVTQSSRYLVKRTGEKVFLECVQDMDHENMFWYRQDPGLGLRLIYFSYDVKMKEKGDIPEGYSVSREKKERFSLILESASTNQTSMYLCASQRGRGTGRLNTIYFGEGSWLTVV.